The sequence of this T cell receptor beta chain was determined in a study of T cells in Graves' hyperthyroidism and ophthalmopathy. This clonotype was observed a handful of times. CDR3 length: 15 amino acids. The germline gives CDR1 SEHNR, CDR2 FQNEAQ (reference sequence). The V end was cut by 5 bases, the J end by 2 bases, with 13 bases between. TCR beta CDR3 sequences were amplified from RNA transcripts. The HTBI primer set drove a first-round RT-PCR of the TCR CDR3. TCRdb fed the multiplex PCR reads into MiXCR, producing one record per CDR3 protein. Among roughly 250,000 distinct CDR3 sequences, approximately 23% were seen once, and the ten largest hold roughly 60%. A roughly 9.7 ml volume of fresh peripheral blood provided the PBMCs.

Sequenced sample: blood. The TCR was taken from a man aged 25-45 years with Graves' ophthalmopathy. This chain connects TRBV7-9 to TRBJ2-1; D is perhaps TRBD1 or TRBD2 (5 bases each). DNA of the CDR3: TGTGCCAGCAGCCGACAAGTGGGGGCCTACAATGAGCAGTTCTTC. Translation: CASSRQVGAYNEQFF.